This TCR beta chain was identified in a study of blood T cell repertoires in COVID-19. Study-wide background: Acute and convalescent COVID-19 samples came from the United States, Italy and Spain.

Germline V lookup: CDR1 SGHTA, CDR2 FQGNSA. The CDR3 contains 14 residues. Unmatched junction bases numbered 4, after V lost 5 bases and J lost 4 bases. Here immunoSEQ multiplex PCR was the method, and the copy in TCRdb shows in-frame clones only, minus some. The sample records more than 200,000 clones, 75% to 85% being singletons. The chain recombines TRBV7-2 with TRBJ2-4, with TRBD2 matching 8 bases. The specimen sequenced was peripheral blood. The source is a woman over 75 with COVID-19, enrolled during active disease. The CDR3 loop is CASSPGGSKNIQYF. Here the CDR3 DNA reads TGTGCCAGCAGCCCGGGGGGGAGTAAAAACATTCAGTACTTC.